One sample yielded the 8 T cell receptor beta chains listed below, sequenced in a study of beta chain features in type 1 diabetes. Antigens of these TCRs are unknown. Sequenced material consisted of expressed TCRB transcripts (all of the isolated RNA was reverse transcribed). Some clones are missing from TCRdb's copy, which holds only in-frame ones; the method was immunoSEQ multiplex PCR. The table includes more than 300,000 clones, over 8.5% detected once. General study results and limits: Within each of all four CD4+ subsets, Type 1 diabetes patients had TCRB CDR3s that were moderately but significantly shorter.

Sequencing input: central memory CD4+ T cells from blood. All receptors come from a man between 25 and 39 years old with type 1 diabetes.

This clone was detected a few times. This chain links TRBV5-1 with TRBJ2-1; weak D call: TRBD1 (5 bases). Trimming left V 0 bases short and J 4 bases short, with 14 bases between. In germline, CDR1 is SGHRS, CDR2 YFSETQ. The CDR3 extends over 16 amino acids. CDR3 sequence reads: CASSLVATGAYNEQFF. CDR3 DNA sequence: TGCGCCAGCAGCTTGGTTGCGACTGGGGCGTACAATGAGCAGTTCTTC.

This clone has more than one count but fewer than ten. This chain uses TRBV9 with TRBJ2-5; D is possibly TRBD1 (6 bases). This CDR3 contains 14 residues. The V end was cut by 3 bases, the J end by 9 bases, with 18 bases between. Per the germline V gene, CDR1 is SGDLS and CDR2 is YYNGEE. CDR3 region: CASSALQGGRSQYF. In nucleotides, the CDR3 is TGTGCCAGCAGCGCTTTACAGGGTGGGAGATCCCAGTACTTC.

This clone was found a few times. The chain uses TRBV11-2 and TRBJ1-2; weak D call: TRBD1 (5 bases). V shed 1 base and J shed 7 bases, with 10 bases lying between them. The CDR3 extends over 13 amino acids. In germline, CDR1 is SGHAT, CDR2 FQNNGV. This chain's CDR3 is CASSLAGGGGYTF. In DNA form, the CDR3 reads TGTGCCAGCAGCTTAGCGGGGGGTGGTGGCTACACCTTC.

This clone has a count of ten or more. The chain combines TRBV11-1 with TRBJ2-3; possible D gene TRBD1, 5 bases. This CDR3 region has 15 residues. CDR1 and CDR2 (germline): SGHAT, FQDESV (reference sequence). The V gene lost 5 bases and the J gene lost 3 bases, with 15 bases spanning the gap. The CDR3 region has the DNA TGTGCCAGCAGCCCCATGACTGGGGCGACAGATACGCAGTATTTT. Translation gives CASSPMTGATDTQYF.

This chain links TRBV28 with TRBJ2-5; the D is unclear. V shed 3 bases and J shed 0 bases, with 11 bases lying between them. CDR1 MDHEN and CDR2 SYDVKM come from the germline V gene. The CDR3 consists of 15 residues. The CDR3 DNA reads as TGTGCCAGCAGTTTCCCTTTCCGCCACCAAGAGACCCAGTACTTC. This codes for CASSFPFRHQETQYF.

This clone was seen only a few times. The chain is built from TRBV7-3 and TRBJ1-2, with D unresolved. The germline V and J ends were trimmed by 6 bases and 5 bases, with 16 bases remaining between them. This CDR3 comprises 14 residues. CDR1 is SGHTA, CDR2 FQGTGA, per germline. DNA for the CDR3: TGTGCCAGCAGTCGACCCCCAACACAATATGGCTACACCTTC. Translated: CASSRPPTQYGYTF.

This clone has only a few counts. The chain joins TRBV5-5 to TRBJ2-7; tentative D call: TRBD1 (6 bases). With 1 base removed from V and 3 bases from J, the gap between germline ends came to 11 bases. This CDR3 spans 14 amino acids. CDR1 is SGHKS and CDR2 is YYEKEE in the germline V gene (reference sequence). This CDR3 is CASSLRQGFYEQYF. The CDR3, as DNA: TGTGCCAGCAGCTTGAGGCAGGGGTTCTACGAGCAGTACTTC.

This clone was seen ten or more times. CDR3: CASSLSRGGGTEAFF. The CDR3 DNA follows: TGTGCCAGCAGCTTATCGCGTGGTGGCGGCACTGAAGCTTTCTTT. The chain combines TRBV7-2 with TRBJ1-1; no clear D gene. Germline V gene lookup returns CDR1 SGHTA and CDR2 FQGNSA. This CDR3 has 15 amino acids. Trimming cost V 2 bases and J 4 bases, with 14 bases left between them. Based on the CDR3 plus reference TRBV7-2 and TRBJ1-1, the full variable domain is GAGVSQSPSNKVTEKGKDVELRCDPISGHTALYWYRQSLGQGLEFLIYFQGNSAPDKSGLPSDRFSAERTGGSVSTLTIQRTQQEDSAVYLCASSLSRGGGTEAFFGQGTRLTVV.